These 7 T cell receptor beta chains were all obtained from the same sample, sequenced in a study of shared clonotypes between healthy human individuals. Using immunoSEQ multiplex PCR, the repertoire was profiled, and TCRdb retains in-frame clones only, with some absent. The sample consists of 450,000 to 500,000 clones, 81% of them appearing once. Material for sequencing was PBMCs. The receptors stem from a woman in her thirties or forties in good health. Some clones in this sample may be carry-over from other donors' samples.

Regarding this clone: This sequence is one base from a far larger clone and is likely a read error. The V gene is TRBV11-2, the J gene TRBJ1-2, with D possibly matching TRBD1 (5 bases). This CDR3 region has 14 residues. Germline V gene lookup returns CDR1 SGHAT and CDR2 FQNNGV. Trimming took off 5 bases at V and 4 bases at J, with 14 bases between the two ends. This CDR3 reads CASSTDSMSYGYTF. The CDR3 coding sequence is TGTGCCAGCAGCACCGACAGTATGAGCTATGGCTACACCTTC.

For the CDR3, the DNA is TGTGCCTGGAGTAGGATGGGCACTGAAGCTTTCTTT. This encodes CAWSRMGTEAFF. The chain couples TRBV30 to TRBJ1-1; D call uncertain. In germline, CDR1 is GTSNPN, CDR2 SVGIG (reference sequence). The CDR3 totals 12 residues. The V end lost 2 bases, the J end lost 4 bases, and 8 bases lay between the germline ends.

To note about this clone: This same CDR3 is encoded by further DNA sequences in the sample. This CDR3 is CASSPQQGGEQYF. The CDR3 DNA is TGCGCCAGCAGCCCTCAACAGGGAGGCGAGCAGTACTTC. J is TRBJ2-7 and V is TRBV5-1, with D perhaps TRBD1 or TRBD2 (6 bases each). Germline assignment: CDR1 SGHRS and CDR2 YFSETQ. The V end lost 4 bases, the J end lost 6 bases, and 14 bases lay between the germline ends. The CDR3 covers 13 residues.

The chain uses TRBV4-3 and TRBJ1-2; tentatively, D is TRBD1 (5 bases). V was shortened by 5 bases and J by 7 bases, with 11 bases between the two germline ends. The CDR3 contains 12 residues. Germline V CDR1 and CDR2: LGHNA, YSLEER. CDR3 DNA sequence: TGCGCCAGCAGCGGCCAGGGAACTGGCTACACCTTC. Protein sequence: CASSGQGTGYTF.

The chain links TRBV15 to TRBJ1-5, with D maybe TRBD1 (5 bases). Germline CDR1 and CDR2: LNHNV and YYDKDF (reference sequence). The V end lost 0 bases, the J end lost 0 bases, and 12 bases lay between the germline ends. CDR3 length: 17 residues. CDR3 DNA: TGTGCCACCAGCAGAGATGACAGTACGTATAGCAATCAGCCCCAGCATTTT. This codes for CATSRDDSTYSNQPQHF.

The gene calls are TRBV28 and TRBJ2-1; D tentatively fits TRBD1 or TRBD2 (6 bases each). Germline values: CDR1 MDHEN, CDR2 SYDVKM. The CDR3 totals 12 residues. Trimming removed 2 bases at V and 12 bases at J, with 11 bases between. The CDR3 DNA reads TGTGCCAGCAGTTTAGTACGGGGGCTGCAGTTCTTC. Protein: CASSLVRGLQFF.

To note about this clone: This CDR3 fails to terminate in the conserved phenylalanine or tryptophan, so it likely reflects a read error. It is unclear where the CDR3 begins or ends on the DNA, so no DNA is shown, and the CDR3 is as TCRdb lists it. The chain links TRBV11-2 to TRBJ1-2. Germline CDR1 reads SGHAT; CDR2 reads FQNNGV. Counting both end residues, the CDR3 totals 15 amino acids. The chain's CDR3 is CASSLVAGSGYGYIL.